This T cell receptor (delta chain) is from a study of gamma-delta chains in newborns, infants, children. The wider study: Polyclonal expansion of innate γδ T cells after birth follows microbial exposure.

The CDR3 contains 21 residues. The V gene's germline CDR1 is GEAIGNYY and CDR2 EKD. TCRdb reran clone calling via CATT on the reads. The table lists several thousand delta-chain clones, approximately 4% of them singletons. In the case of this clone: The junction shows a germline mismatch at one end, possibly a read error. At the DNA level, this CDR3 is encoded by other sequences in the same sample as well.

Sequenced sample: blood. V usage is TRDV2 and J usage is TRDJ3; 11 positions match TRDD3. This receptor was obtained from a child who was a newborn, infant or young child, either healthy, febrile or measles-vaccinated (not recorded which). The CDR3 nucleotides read TGTGCCTGTGACGCCGTAGGTGGGGGATACGCCCGCTCCTGGGACACCCGACAGACGTTTTTC. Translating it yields CACDAVGGGYARSWDTRQTFF.